This TCR beta chain was retrieved from a study of shared clonotypes between healthy human individuals. For the study at large: Each donor had three CD4 naive, three CD4 memory, two CD8 naive and one CD8 memory plate.

Clones were read by immunoSEQ multiplex PCR, and TCRdb kept only the in-frame ones, dropping some. The sample records some 980,000 clones, around three quarters being singletons. Study-level results: Sharing of clonotypes among donors was expected to vary with sequencing depth.

Germline values: CDR1 MGHRA, CDR2 YSYEKL. The CDR3 has 16 residues. The V segment lost 4 bases and the J segment 4 bases; nucleotides outside the gene matches: 6. As to this clone: The target antigen is unknown.

This TCR derives from a man younger than 35 in good health. The chain combines TRBV4-1 with TRBJ2-3; 12 nucleotides line up with TRBD2. What was sequenced was memory CD4+ T cells sorted from blood. Documented subset: CD45RA-negative fraction. The DNA of the CDR3 is TGCGCCAGCAGCCGCCAGTCTAGCGGGGGGGCAGATACGCAGTATTTT. Protein sequence: CASSRQSSGGADTQYF.